The 21 T cell receptor beta chains in this list originate from one sample, sequenced in a study of Graves' ophthalmopathy and Graves' hyperthyroidism. Using RNA transcripts, the TCR beta CDR3 regions were amplified. Second-round multiplex PCR followed a first-round RT-PCR using HTBI primers. TCRdb redid the calling of the multiplex PCR reads with MiXCR, one entry per CDR3 protein. The repertoire includes about 160,000 distinct CDR3 sequences, roughly 36% of them detected once, and approximately 8.9% sits in the top ten. The sample comprised peripheral blood. These receptors originate from a man aged 25 to 40 with Graves' ophthalmopathy.

There are many counts of this clonotype. The chain has TRBV20-1 and TRBJ2-7, with D unresolved. The germline CDR1 and CDR2 sequences are DFQATT and SNEGSKA (reference sequence). The CDR3 has 13 residues. V was shortened by 3 bases and J by 0 bases, with 9 bases between the two germline ends. DNA for the CDR3: TGCAGTGCTAGGGATCCGAGCTCCTACGAGCAGTACTTC. The encoded protein is CSARDPSSYEQYF.

J is TRBJ2-7 and V is TRBV28, with 10 nucleotides matching TRBD2. CDR1 and CDR2 (germline): MDHEN, SYDVKM. The CDR3 sequence is 15 residues long. V lost 3 bases and J lost 2; bases outside the gene matches: 4. The CDR3 nucleotides read TGTGCCAGCAGTTTCGGACTAGCGGAAGCCTACGAGCAGTACTTC. Translation: CASSFGLAEAYEQYF. The full variable domain, completed using reference TRBV28 and TRBJ2-7, is DVKVTQSSRYLVKRTGEKVFLECVQDMDHENMFWYRQDPGLGLRLIYFSYDVKMKEKGDIPEGYSVSREKKERFSLILESASTNQTSMYLCASSFGLAEAYEQYFGPGTRLTVT.

This clonotype was recorded at least ten times. The V gene is TRBV11-2, the J gene TRBJ2-7, with D possibly matching TRBD2 (6 bases). The CDR3 consists of 18 residues. V was clipped by 0 bases and J by 3 bases, with 21 bases between them. The V gene's germline CDR1 is SGHAT and CDR2 FQNNGV. The CDR3 nucleotides are TGTGCCAGCAGCTTAGATAACACGGGACTGGGAAGTAACTACGAGCAGTACTTC. Translation: CASSLDNTGLGSNYEQYF. Based on the CDR3 plus reference TRBV11-2 and TRBJ2-7, the full variable domain is EAGVAQSPRYKIIEKRQSVAFWCNPISGHATLYWYQQILGQGPKLLIQFQNNGVVDDSQLPKDRFSAERLKGVDSTLKIQPAKLEDSAVYLCASSLDNTGLGSNYEQYFGPGTRLTVT.

Many counts were recorded for this clonotype. The rearrangement links TRBV29-1 to TRBJ2-7; D gene unclear. Between the trimmed V and J ends, which lost 4 bases and 0 bases, there was a span of 16 bases. The CDR3 has 15 residues. Germline CDR1 SQVTM, CDR2 ANQGSEA. Here the CDR3 reads CSVGQFSGYSYEQYF. As DNA, the CDR3 is TGCAGCGTTGGCCAATTCAGTGGGTACTCCTACGAGCAGTACTTC.

Ten or more counts support this clonotype. The chain carries TRBV9 and TRBJ2-5; D is possibly TRBD1 or TRBD2 (6 bases each). Germline-derived CDR1 and CDR2 are SGDLS and YYNGEE. V was cut by 7 bases and J by 5 bases, with 21 bases left in between. The CDR3 has 15 amino acids. The CDR3 loop is CASSAGGGGRETQYF. In nucleotides, the CDR3 is TGTGCCAGCTCCGCCGGGGGCGGAGGAAGGGAGACCCAGTACTTC.

The chain is built from TRBV6-1 and TRBJ2-7; 8 bases line up with TRBD2. Germline values: CDR1 MNHNS, CDR2 SASEGT. This CDR3 spans 12 amino acids. V lost 11 bases to trimming and J lost 3 bases; unmatched junction nucleotides: 6. CDR3 sequence reads: CAAAGGIYEQYF. The CDR3 bases are TGTGCCGCGGCGGGAGGAATCTACGAGCAGTACTTC.

For the CDR3, the DNA is TGTGCCAGCAGATCAGGGGTGTGGAGCAATCAGCCCCAGCATTTT. Translating it yields CASRSGVWSNQPQHF. This chain connects TRBV27 to TRBJ1-5; a weak D match, TRBD1 (6 bases). The CDR3 is 15 amino acids. In germline, CDR1 is MNHEY, CDR2 SMNVEV (reference sequence). The ends were cut back, 6 bases at V and 1 base at J, with 13 bases in the middle.

The rearrangement uses TRBV28 and TRBJ2-7; the match to TRBD1 covers 12 bases. V shed 6 bases, J shed 4 bases, and the junction held 10 bases outside the gene matches. The germline CDR1 and CDR2 sequences are MDHEN and SYDVKM. This CDR3 spans 16 amino acids. Here the CDR3 DNA reads TGTGCCAGCAGCCCTCCCGGGACAGGGGGCGCGTACGAGCAGTACTTC. This codes for CASSPPGTGGAYEQYF.

The CDR3 here is CASSPMGSTAGGWPTEAFF. The CDR3 DNA is TGTGCCAGCAGCCCGATGGGCTCAACGGCGGGGGGCTGGCCCACTGAAGCTTTCTTT. The rearrangement joins TRBV6-2 or TRBV6-3 to TRBJ1-1, with TRBD1 as a possible D gene (6 bases). V shed 6 bases and J shed 4 bases, with 30 bases lying between them. The CDR3 extends over 19 amino acids. Looked up from germline, CDR1 is MNHEY and CDR2 is SVGEGT.

V and J are TRBV28 and TRBJ2-5, with 10 nucleotides matching TRBD2. The germline gives CDR1 MDHEN, CDR2 SYDVKM. The CDR3 sequence is 17 residues long. V lost 4 bases to trimming and J lost 2 bases; unmatched junction nucleotides: 10. Here the CDR3 reads CASSSSISGRAQETQYF. CDR3 sequence (DNA): TGTGCCAGCAGTTCGTCCATCAGCGGGAGGGCTCAAGAGACCCAGTACTTC.

The table lists this clonotype with many counts. This sequence joins TRBV18 and TRBJ2-4, with 9 bases that match TRBD1. The CDR3 runs 14 residues. CDR1 and CDR2 from the germline V gene are KGHSH and LQKENI. After removal of 6 bases from V and 8 bases from J, the junction contained 8 bases not matched to a gene. As DNA, the CDR3 is TGTGCCAGCTCCCCCGGGACAGGGTCGGACATTCAGTACTTC. Protein sequence: CASSPGTGSDIQYF.

The chain couples TRBV28 to TRBJ1-5; D remains ambiguous. Germline V CDR1 and CDR2: MDHEN, SYDVKM. The CDR3 sequence is 14 residues long. V dropped 6 bases and J dropped 3 bases, with 12 bases sitting between them. CDR3 loop: CASSPDTYNQPQHF. The DNA of the CDR3 is TGTGCCAGCAGCCCAGACACCTACAATCAGCCCCAGCATTTT.

This clonotype was counted ten times or more. V usage is TRBV6-2 or TRBV6-3 and J usage is TRBJ2-2; 7 nucleotides line up with TRBD2. V dropped 6 bases and J dropped 4; count of bases not matched to a gene: 5. The CDR3 is made up of 14 amino acids. Germline V gene lookup returns CDR1 MNHEY and CDR2 SVGEGT. The CDR3 DNA sequence: TGTGCCAGCAGCCAACTAGCGACCACCGGGGAGCTGTTTTTT. It translates to CASSQLATTGELFF.

This clonotype appeared many times. This sequence joins TRBV28 and TRBJ2-4; no clear D. Germline loops: CDR1 MDHEN, CDR2 SYDVKM. This CDR3 is built from 14 residues. V gave up 3 bases and J gave up 3 bases, with 9 bases separating them. CDR3 protein: CASSFRVGKNIQYF. DNA for the CDR3: TGTGCCAGCAGTTTTAGGGTGGGCAAAAACATTCAGTACTTC.

This clonotype has at least ten counts. The chain joins TRBV12-3 or TRBV12-4 to TRBJ2-5, with 10 bases aligning to TRBD1. After removal of 4 bases from V and 1 base from J, the junction contained 3 bases not matched to a gene. This CDR3 has 15 amino acids. CDR3 loop: CASSSRTGGQETQYF. In DNA form, the CDR3 reads TGTGCCAGCAGTTCTAGGACAGGGGGCCAAGAGACCCAGTACTTC.

This clonotype was detected only a few times. The J gene is TRBJ2-7, the V gene TRBV12-3 or TRBV12-4, with 8 nucleotides matching TRBD2. The CDR3 contains 15 residues. The V and J ends lost 1 base and 2 bases, in that order; junction bases with no gene match: 4. The CDR3 DNA follows: TGTGCCAGCAGTTTAGGGCGGGAGGCCACCTACGAGCAGTACTTC. Amino acid sequence: CASSLGREATYEQYF.

The J gene is TRBJ1-5, the V gene TRBV7-2; D not resolved. The CDR3 runs 13 residues. Germline V gene data show CDR1 as SGHTA and CDR2 as FQGNSA. V was shortened by 2 bases and J by 6 bases, with 8 bases between the two germline ends. The CDR3 is CASSLNTAQPQHF. DNA of the CDR3: TGTGCCAGCAGCTTAAATACCGCTCAGCCCCAGCATTTT.

This clonotype was picked up many times. The rearrangement uses TRBV5-6 and TRBJ1-2; D is undetermined. Deletions cut 0 bases from V and 8 bases from J, with 8 bases between. The CDR3 has 12 residues. Germline V CDR1 and CDR2: SGHDT, YYEEEE. The CDR3 is CASSLGVGGYTF. For the CDR3, the DNA is TGTGCCAGCAGCTTGGGGGTAGGCGGCTACACCTTC.

In this sample, this clonotype turned up many times. The chain joins TRBV7-6 to TRBJ1-6; 7 bases agree with TRBD1. Germline-derived CDR1 and CDR2 are SGHVS and FNYEAQ. This CDR3 has 19 residues. Trimming took 2 bases from V and 0 from J; bases not matched to a gene: 10. The CDR3 reads CASSLLAQGQGSYNSPLHF. The CDR3 coding sequence is TGTGCCAGCAGCTTACTCGCACAGGGGCAGGGCTCCTATAATTCACCCCTCCACTTT.

J is TRBJ1-1 and V is TRBV28; the D is unclear. The length of the CDR3 is 14 residues. The germline CDR1 and CDR2 sequences are MDHEN and SYDVKM. Deletions cut 7 bases from V and 0 bases from J, with 12 bases between. This CDR3 reads CASKEVPLNTEAFF. As DNA, the CDR3 is TGTGCCAGCAAGGAAGTCCCGCTGAACACTGAAGCTTTCTTT.

This clonotype was seen repeatedly, ten times or more. The rearrangement uses TRBV3-1 and TRBJ2-5; no clear D. Germline lookup yields CDR1 LGHDT and CDR2 YNNKEL (reference sequence). V lost 2 bases, J lost 2 bases, and 0 bases lay in between. The CDR3 is 11 residues long. CDR3 amino acids: CASSQQETQYF. In DNA form, the CDR3 reads TGTGCCAGCAGCCAACAAGAGACCCAGTACTTC.